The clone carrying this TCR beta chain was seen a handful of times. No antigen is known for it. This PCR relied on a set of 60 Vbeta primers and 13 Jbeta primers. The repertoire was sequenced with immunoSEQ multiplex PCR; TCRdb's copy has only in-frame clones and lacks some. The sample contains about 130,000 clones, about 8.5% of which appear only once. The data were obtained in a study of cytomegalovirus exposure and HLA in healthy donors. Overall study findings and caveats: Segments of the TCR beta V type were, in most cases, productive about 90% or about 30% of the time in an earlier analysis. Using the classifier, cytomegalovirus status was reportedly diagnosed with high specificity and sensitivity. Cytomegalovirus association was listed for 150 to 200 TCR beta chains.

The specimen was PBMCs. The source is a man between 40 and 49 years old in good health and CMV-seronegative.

DNA for the CDR3: TGCGCCAGCAGCTGGGGCGGGGAAGACCAAGAGACCCAGTACTTC. Protein sequence: CASSWGGEDQETQYF. J is TRBJ2-5 and V is TRBV5-1, with a tentative D call TRBD2 (6 bases). From germline, CDR1 is SGHRS and CDR2 YFSETQ. The V end lost 3 bases, the J end lost 0 bases, and 12 bases lay between the germline ends. There are 15 residues in the CDR3.